This record looks at one T cell receptor (beta chain) sequence and its context. As yet, its antigen is unknown. The entry originates in a study of T cell responses to AZD1222 COVID-19 vaccine. Study-wide results and caveats: Baseline seropositivity characterized only 5 to 7 AZD1222 recipients.

Produced via immunoSEQ multiplex PCR; TCRdb's table is partial and in-frame only. The sample includes about 100,000 clones, roughly 91% of them seen just once. The CDR3 loop spans 13 amino acids. Germline CDR1 and CDR2: SGHNT and YYREEE (reference sequence). V was pared by 4 bases and J by 5 bases, with 12 bases between. The source was peripheral blood, collected on day 0 of AZD1222 vaccination. The TCR was taken from an adult in good health. J is TRBJ2-5 and V is TRBV5-4; the D is unclear. The CDR3 DNA sequence: TGTGCCAGCAGCAACCGAGAAATGGAGACCCAGTACTTC. This codes for CASSNREMETQYF.